The 27 T cell receptor beta chains presented below share a single source sample, sequenced in a study of T-cell memory formation after mild COVID-19 (dated by TCRdb to the early 2020s). The protocol used for the library was 5' RACE. TCRdb names Illumina NovaSeq 6000 as the instrument used. In TCRdb, the public reads were trimmed at Q25 with fastp and aligned with MiXCR, with productive beta chains retained. Identical CDR3 proteins give one entry, which carries the most common genes and DNA. The sample includes 450,000 to 650,000 distinct CDR3 sequences, with about 20% observed a single time. The biggest ten clones account for around 12% of the sample. Source material: PBMCs or a T cell subset sorted from them (not recorded which). The receptors derive from an adult woman who had mild COVID-19 (a few samples of this study predate the infection). The sample titles of this study are shuffled in the database, so cell type and time point are left out; the donor was told from shared clones.

This clonotype was found a few times. This chain links TRBV9 with TRBJ2-7; possibly TRBD2 for D (6 bases). V lost 0 bases and J lost 10, with 14 bases in between. This CDR3 has 13 residues. From germline, CDR1 is SGDLS and CDR2 YYNGEE. The CDR3 protein is CASSVEGSGTQYF. The CDR3, as DNA: TGTGCCAGCAGCGTAGAGGGTAGCGGAACACAGTACTTC.

This clonotype was found a few times. The chain links TRBV12-3 or TRBV12-4 to TRBJ2-1; 14 positions agree with TRBD2. The J segment lost 4 bases and the V segment lost 7 bases, leaving 9 bases of the junction unmatched. The length of the CDR3 is 17 residues. This chain's CDR3 is CASTTPGLAGEYNEQFF. DNA for the CDR3: TGTGCCAGCACCACACCGGGACTAGCGGGAGAGTACAATGAGCAGTTCTTC.

The J gene is TRBJ2-2, the V gene TRBV5-4; D perhaps matches TRBD2 (6 bases). The CDR3 consists of 15 residues. V was trimmed by 0 bases and J by 4 bases, leaving 10 bases between them. Per the germline V gene, CDR1 is SGHNT and CDR2 is YYREEE (reference sequence). The CDR3 spells CASSLELARTGELFF. The CDR3 DNA reads as TGTGCCAGCAGCTTGGAACTAGCTCGCACCGGGGAGCTGTTTTTT.

This clonotype was picked up a small number of times. V usage is TRBV7-3 and J usage is TRBJ2-2; D possibly corresponds to TRBD2 (5 bases). CDR1 and CDR2 (germline): SGHTA, FQGTGA. The CDR3 extends over 13 amino acids. Trimming took 5 bases from V and 8 from J, leaving 12 bases between them. This CDR3 is CASSPFRTGELFF. The CDR3 nucleotides are TGTGCCAGCAGCCCGTTTAGGACTGGGGAGCTGTTTTTT.

This sequence joins TRBV4-1 and TRBJ2-7; D is perhaps TRBD1 (6 bases). The CDR3 extends over 14 amino acids. Looked up from germline, CDR1 is MGHRA and CDR2 is YSYEKL. Trimming cost V 1 base and J 3 bases, with 10 bases left between them. In DNA, the CDR3 is TGCGCCAGCAGCCAAGGAGAAGGGGGCTACGAGCAGTACTTC. This codes for CASSQGEGGYEQYF.

CDR3 sequence: CASSILAGGSNEQFF. CDR3 nucleotide sequence: TGTGCCAGCAGTATACTAGCGGGGGGGAGTAATGAGCAGTTCTTC. The rearrangement joins TRBV7-6 to TRBJ2-1, with TRBD2 matching 13 bases. V shed 6 bases, J shed 7 bases, and the junction held 6 bases outside the gene matches. Germline V lookup: CDR1 SGHVS, CDR2 FNYEAQ. This CDR3 contains 15 residues.

This clonotype was detected a few times. CDR3 region: CASSLWSAGEGNEQFF. In DNA, the CDR3 is TGTGCCAGCAGCTTATGGTCCGCGGGAGAGGGGAATGAGCAGTTCTTC. The gene calls are TRBV7-8 and TRBJ2-1, with TRBD2 matching 7 bases. J lost 7 bases, V lost 2 bases, and 11 bases had no gene match. This CDR3 has 16 residues. Looked up from germline, CDR1 is SGHVS and CDR2 is FQNEAQ.

V is TRBV20-1 and J is TRBJ2-4; either TRBD1 or TRBD2 may fit D (5 bases each). CDR3 length: 15 residues. Germline V gives CDR1 DFQATT, CDR2 SNEGSKA (reference sequence). Trimming cost V 6 bases and J 8 bases, with 23 bases left between them. The CDR3 nucleotides read TGCAGTGCATCCCCACTAAACCGGGGCCTGGACATTCAGTACTTC. Its translation is CSASPLNRGLDIQYF.

This clonotype appeared a few times. Written as DNA, the CDR3 is TGTACGGGCAGGAGAATGAACACTGAAGCTTTCTTT. This translates into CTGRRMNTEAFF. The chain recombines TRBV30 with TRBJ1-1; D gene ambiguous. The germline V gene has CDR1 GTSNPN and CDR2 SVGIG (reference sequence). The CDR3 sequence is 12 residues long.

This clonotype was counted between two and nine times. The chain couples TRBV6-2 or TRBV6-3 to TRBJ2-7; D unclear. The CDR3 spans 12 residues. Germline CDR1 reads MNHEY; CDR2 reads SVGEGT. V was pared by 8 bases and J by 0 bases, with 8 bases between. CDR3 loop: CASGWVSYEQYF. CDR3 DNA: TGTGCCAGCGGTTGGGTCTCCTACGAGCAGTACTTC.

This clonotype was observed a handful of times. The V and J genes are TRBV25-1 and TRBJ2-1; no definite D call. Germline lookup yields CDR1 MGHDK and CDR2 SYGVNS. V was trimmed by 6 bases and J by 7 bases, leaving 10 bases between them. This CDR3 has 12 residues. The CDR3 sequence: CASRRWANEQFF. The CDR3, as DNA: TGTGCCAGCAGGAGGTGGGCAAATGAGCAGTTCTTC. Variable domain in full (rest from reference TRBV25-1 and TRBJ2-1): EADIYQTPRYLVIGTGKKITLECSQTMGHDKMYWYQQDPGMELHLIHYSYGVNSTEKGDLSSESTVSRIRTEHFPLTLESARPSHTSQYLCASRRWANEQFFGPGTRLTVL.

The chain joins TRBV7-2 to TRBJ2-1, with 11 bases matching TRBD2. The CDR3 loop spans 15 amino acids. Germline loops: CDR1 SGHTA, CDR2 FQGNSA. V trimming: 3 bases; J trimming: 8 bases; junction bases outside the gene matches: 6. CDR3 residues: CASSLVAGGFDEQFF. CDR3 bases: TGTGCCAGCAGCTTGGTAGCGGGAGGGTTCGATGAGCAGTTCTTC.

The chain recombines TRBV10-3 with TRBJ1-2; tentatively, D is TRBD1 (5 bases). Germline V gene data show CDR1 as ENHRY and CDR2 as SYGVKD. The V end was cut by 1 base, the J end by 7 bases, with 10 bases between. This CDR3 contains 13 residues. CDR3 nucleotides: TGTGCCATCAGTGAGTGGGACGGAGGTGGCTACACCTTC. The encoded protein is CAISEWDGGGYTF.

This clonotype has more than one count but fewer than ten. The chain employs TRBV18 and TRBJ2-5; 7 nucleotides line up with TRBD2. With V trimmed by 4 bases and J by 2 bases, 4 bases remained unmatched. The germline gives CDR1 KGHSH, CDR2 LQKENI. The CDR3 covers 14 residues. CDR3 bases: TGTGCCAGCTCACGCGGGGGACCTCAAGAGACCCAGTACTTC. This gives the protein CASSRGGPQETQYF. Looking up the rest from reference TRBV18 and TRBJ2-5 gives the full variable domain: NAGVMQNPRHLVRRRGQEARLRCSPMKGHSHVYWYRQLPEEGLKFMVYLQKENIIDESGMPKERFSAEFPKEGPSILRIQQVVRGDSAAYFCASSRGGPQETQYFGPGTRLLVL.

This clonotype came up a few times. V and J are TRBV5-1 and TRBJ2-1; a weak D match, TRBD2 (7 bases). The V gene's germline CDR1 is SGHRS and CDR2 YFSETQ. The CDR3 totals 15 residues. Between the trimmed V and J ends, which lost 0 bases and 6 bases, there was a span of 13 bases. CDR3 in amino acids: CASSLAGGWSNEQFF. CDR3 sequence (DNA): TGCGCCAGCAGCTTGGCGGGGGGCTGGAGCAATGAGCAGTTCTTC.

J is TRBJ2-7 and V is TRBV6-1; 9 bases are shared with TRBD1. Germline V gene data show CDR1 as MNHNS and CDR2 as SASEGT. With V trimmed by 2 bases and J by 6 bases, 5 bases remained unmatched. There are 14 residues in the CDR3. The CDR3 DNA reads TGTGCCAGCAGTGAACTTACGACAGGGGGCGAGCAGTACTTC. Translating it yields CASSELTTGGEQYF.

The chain uses TRBV11-2 and TRBJ2-3; 10 bases align to TRBD2. This CDR3 is built from 16 residues. The ends lost 5 bases at V and 0 bases at J; junction bases unmatched: 5. Germline V lookup: CDR1 SGHAT, CDR2 FQNNGV. This chain's CDR3 is CASSPQTSGSTDTQYF. In nucleotides, the CDR3 is TGTGCCAGCAGCCCGCAGACTAGCGGGAGCACAGATACGCAGTATTTT. The variable domain in full, completed from reference TRBV11-2 and TRBJ2-3, reads EAGVAQSPRYKIIEKRQSVAFWCNPISGHATLYWYQQILGQGPKLLIQFQNNGVVDDSQLPKDRFSAERLKGVDSTLKIQPAKLEDSAVYLCASSPQTSGSTDTQYFGPGTRLTVL.

The chain has TRBV19 and TRBJ2-1; TRBD2 might be the D (5 bases). The V and J ends lost 6 bases and 3 bases respectively, with 15 bases between them. The CDR3 extends over 15 amino acids. CDR1 and CDR2 from the germline V gene are LNHDA and SQIVND (reference sequence). CDR3 region: CASSTPSRSYNEQFF. The CDR3 nucleotides read TGTGCCAGTAGCACCCCTAGCAGAAGCTACAATGAGCAGTTCTTC.

The chain couples TRBV6-5 to TRBJ2-2, with D tentatively TRBD1 (5 bases). CDR1 and CDR2 from the germline V gene are MNHEY and SVGAGI. The V gene lost 6 bases and the J gene lost 7 bases, with 18 bases spanning the gap. CDR3 length equals 15 residues. In DNA form, the CDR3 reads TGTGCCAGCAGCCACCCCAGGGAATACGGCGGGGAGCTGTTTTTT. Encoded protein: CASSHPREYGGELFF.

This clonotype has only a few counts. The chain combines TRBV7-2 with TRBJ1-5; D is unresolved. The CDR3 loop spans 12 amino acids. Germline V gene data show CDR1 as SGHTA and CDR2 as FQGNSA. The V end lost 6 bases, the J end lost 4 bases, and 7 bases lay between the germline ends. CDR3 residues: CASRKQNQPQHF. For the CDR3, the DNA is TGTGCCAGCAGGAAACAGAATCAGCCCCAGCATTTT. The full variable domain, completed using reference TRBV7-2 and TRBJ1-5, is GAGVSQSPSNKVTEKGKDVELRCDPISGHTALYWYRQSLGQGLEFLIYFQGNSAPDKSGLPSDRFSAERTGGSVSTLTIQRTQQEDSAVYLCASRKQNQPQHFGDGTRLSIL.

This clonotype was picked up a small number of times. This rearrangement joins TRBV2 to TRBJ1-5; no firm D call. Germline V gene data show CDR1 as SNHLY and CDR2 as FYNNEI. The V end was cut by 1 base, the J end by 2 bases, with 6 bases between. CDR3 length: 14 amino acids. DNA of the CDR3: TGTGCCAGCAGTGAAGAGCAGGGCAATCAGCCCCAGCATTTT. Protein: CASSEEQGNQPQHF. Combining the CDR3 with reference TRBV2 and TRBJ1-5 gives the whole variable domain EPEVTQTPSHQVTQMGQEVILRCVPISNHLYFYWYRQILGQKVEFLVSFYNNEISEKSEIFDDQFSVERPDGSNFTLKIRSTKLEDSAMYFCASSEEQGNQPQHFGDGTRLSIL.

This clonotype has more than one count but fewer than ten. CDR3 bases: TGTGCCAGCAGCGCCTTTGTAACAGGGGGTGAAAAACTGTTTTTT. The encoded protein is CASSAFVTGGEKLFF. The chain is built from TRBV6-4 and TRBJ1-4; 8 nucleotides agree with TRBD1. Germline V CDR1 and CDR2: MRHNA, SNTAGT. The J segment lost 7 bases and the V segment lost 6 bases, leaving 10 bases of the junction unmatched. The CDR3 runs 15 residues.

The V and J genes are TRBV7-9 and TRBJ2-7; 7 nucleotides agree with TRBD2. The CDR3 loop spans 17 amino acids. Germline assignment: CDR1 SEHNR and CDR2 FQNEAQ (reference sequence). With 0 bases clipped from V and 2 bases from J, the junction kept 10 bases outside the gene matches. CDR3 sequence: CASSLAPPSGGTYEQYF. For the CDR3, the DNA is TGTGCCAGCAGCTTAGCGCCGCCGTCGGGGGGAACCTACGAGCAGTACTTC.

The chain employs TRBV9 and TRBJ2-1, with 9 bases matching TRBD2. The germline CDR1 and CDR2 sequences are SGDLS and YYNGEE. V lost 4 bases and J lost 5; bases outside the gene matches: 10. CDR3 length equals 16 residues. CDR3 bases: TGTGCCAGCAGCCTTTCGGGACTAGCTACGAACAATGAGCAGTTCTTC. Protein: CASSLSGLATNNEQFF.

This rearrangement joins TRBV11-2 to TRBJ2-7; D remains unclear. CDR1 is SGHAT and CDR2 is FQNNGV in the germline V gene. Trimming shortened V by 7 bases and J by 1 base, and 8 bases separated the two germline ends. The CDR3 has 12 residues. The CDR3 spells CASTAYSYEQYF. The CDR3 DNA follows: TGTGCCAGCACCGCCTATTCCTACGAGCAGTACTTC.

This clonotype was seen a handful of times. The V call is TRBV5-5, the J call TRBJ1-6; 7 bases map to TRBD1. This CDR3 spans 18 amino acids. Germline V lookup: CDR1 SGHKS, CDR2 YYEKEE (reference sequence). The V and J ends lost 0 bases and 0 bases, in that order; junction bases with no gene match: 6. CDR3: CASSLVGQVSSYNSPLHF. The CDR3 region has the DNA TGTGCCAGCAGCTTGGTCGGACAGGTCAGCTCCTATAATTCACCCCTCCACTTT.

The chain couples TRBV12-3 or TRBV12-4 to TRBJ2-7; 7 positions match TRBD1. This CDR3 spans 16 amino acids. V lost 0 bases to trimming and J lost 3 bases; unmatched junction nucleotides: 8. This chain's CDR3 is CASSLALGQARYEQYF. The CDR3 DNA reads TGTGCCAGCAGTTTAGCTTTAGGACAGGCCCGCTACGAGCAGTACTTC.